These 14 T cell receptor beta chains were sequenced from one sample in a study of identical twins. TCRdb analysed the 5' RACE reads with MiXCR anew, one entry per CDR3 protein. The sample records 500,000 to 550,000 distinct CDR3 sequences, less than 25% being singletons. These data were likewise used in another study, on T cells expressing NK-cell markers.

The sequenced sample consisted of CD4+ T cells sorted from blood. These receptors were collected from a woman aged 18-30 years in good health.

This clonotype was seen a handful of times. The chain recombines TRBV2 with TRBJ2-7; D call uncertain. CDR1 is SNHLY, CDR2 FYNNEI, per germline. The CDR3 is 15 amino acids. Trimming took off 7 bases at V and 6 bases at J, with 22 bases between the two ends. This CDR3 reads CASIVNPGAQAEQYF. The CDR3, as DNA: TGTGCCAGCATAGTAAACCCTGGCGCGCAGGCCGAGCAGTACTTC. Variable domain in full (rest from reference TRBV2 and TRBJ2-7): EPEVTQTPSHQVTQMGQEVILRCVPISNHLYFYWYRQILGQKVEFLVSFYNNEISEKSEIFDDQFSVERPDGSNFTLKIRSTKLEDSAMYFCASIVNPGAQAEQYFGPGTRLTVT.

This clonotype was observed a single time. The rearrangement links TRBV10-3 to TRBJ2-3; D is tentatively TRBD1 or TRBD2 (6 bases each). The V and J ends lost 6 bases and 4 bases respectively, with 23 bases between them. The germline CDR1 and CDR2 sequences are ENHRY and SYGVKD. The CDR3 consists of 17 residues. CDR3 residues: CAISGPSGASRADTQYF. Written as DNA, the CDR3 is TGTGCCATCAGCGGCCCCTCGGGGGCTAGCAGGGCAGATACGCAGTATTTT.

This clonotype was seen a handful of times. The chain uses TRBV5-1 and TRBJ2-5; D gene unclear. The V gene's germline CDR1 is SGHRS and CDR2 YFSETQ. Deletions cut 0 bases from V and 9 bases from J, with 15 bases between. There are 14 residues in the CDR3. This chain's CDR3 is CASSLADGESPQYF. In DNA form, the CDR3 reads TGCGCCAGCAGCTTGGCCGATGGAGAGAGTCCCCAGTACTTC.

This clonotype came up once. This chain uses TRBV6-1 with TRBJ2-7; TRBD2 is a possible D gene (6 bases). CDR1 and CDR2 from the germline V gene are MNHNS and SASEGT. The ends were cut back, 7 bases at V and 6 bases at J, with 19 bases in the middle. This CDR3 is built from 14 residues. CDR3 nucleotides: TGTGCCAGCAAGAGAGACTACCGGGGGTCCGAGCAGTACTTC. It is translated as CASKRDYRGSEQYF.

This clonotype was recorded once. CDR3 sequence: CASSTDGTYEQYF. The CDR3 nucleotides are TGTGCCAGCAGTACGGACGGTACCTACGAGCAGTACTTC. The genes are TRBV12-3 or TRBV12-4 and TRBJ2-7; D is unresolved. This CDR3 comprises 13 residues. The germline V and J ends were trimmed by 5 bases and 2 bases, with 10 bases remaining between them.

This chain links TRBV5-1 with TRBJ2-5; D uncertain. The CDR3 contains 15 residues. Germline CDR1 reads SGHRS; CDR2 reads YFSETQ. V shed 4 bases and J shed 0 bases, with 13 bases lying between them. CDR3 residues: CASSLQDGYQETQYF. The CDR3 DNA reads TGCGCCAGCAGCCTCCAAGACGGGTACCAAGAGACCCAGTACTTC.

V gene TRBV5-6 combines with J gene TRBJ2-1; D is undetermined. The germline V and J ends were trimmed by 2 bases and 6 bases, with 18 bases remaining between them. CDR3 size: 16 residues. Germline V lookup: CDR1 SGHDT, CDR2 YYEEEE. The CDR3 here is CASSLFGVQTPNEQFF. In DNA form, the CDR3 reads TGTGCCAGCAGCTTATTTGGAGTGCAGACACCCAATGAGCAGTTCTTC.

In this sample, this clonotype turned up a few times. This chain joins TRBV7-9 and TRBJ1-1; D might be TRBD1 (6 bases). Germline V gives CDR1 SEHNR, CDR2 FQNEAQ (reference sequence). CDR3 size: 14 residues. Deletions cut 6 bases from V and 1 base from J, with 12 bases between. This chain's CDR3 is CASRIGTTNTEAFF. The CDR3 nucleotides are TGTGCCAGCAGGATAGGGACAACGAACACTGAAGCTTTCTTT. The entire variable domain, with the rest obtained from reference TRBV7-9 and TRBJ1-1, is as follows: DTGVSQNPRHKITKRGQNVTFRCDPISEHNRLYWYRQTLGQGPEFLTYFQNEAQLEKSRLLSDRFSAERPKGSFSTLEIQRTEQGDSAMYLCASRIGTTNTEAFFGQGTRLTVV.

This chain connects TRBV29-1 to TRBJ1-1; D is unresolved. The V and J ends lost 4 bases and 3 bases respectively, with 15 bases between them. There are 14 residues in the CDR3. CDR1 is SQVTM, CDR2 ANQGSEA, per germline. In DNA form, the CDR3 reads TGCAGCGTTGGGTCGGATCGAGGCGACACTGAAGCTTTCTTT. This sequence encodes CSVGSDRGDTEAFF.

This clonotype was counted between two and nine times. This chain uses TRBV6-1 with TRBJ2-1; tentatively, D is TRBD1 (6 bases). Germline-derived CDR1 and CDR2 are MNHNS and SASEGT. CDR3 length: 14 residues. The germline V and J ends were trimmed by 5 bases and 5 bases, with 13 bases remaining between them. The CDR3 is CASSRPDRDNEQFF. In nucleotides, the CDR3 is TGTGCCAGCAGTCGTCCGGACAGAGACAATGAGCAGTTCTTC.

V and J are TRBV12-3 or TRBV12-4 and TRBJ2-7, with 8 bases identical to TRBD1. The CDR3 length is 14 residues. V gave up 6 bases and J gave up 2 bases; unmatched junction bases: 6. The chain's CDR3 is CASRPGQVTYEQYF. CDR3 sequence (DNA): TGTGCCAGCAGACCGGGACAGGTGACCTACGAGCAGTACTTC.

V is TRBV5-6 and J is TRBJ1-1; a weak D match, TRBD1 (5 bases). V dropped 0 bases and J dropped 6 bases, with 15 bases sitting between them. Germline CDR1 and CDR2: SGHDT and YYEEEE. The CDR3 has 15 amino acids. In DNA, the CDR3 is TGTGCCAGCAGCTTGGAGCAGACAGTCACCTCTGAAGCTTTCTTT. It encodes CASSLEQTVTSEAFF.

J is TRBJ2-7 and V is TRBV10-3, with D hard to call. The CDR3 covers 13 residues. V lost 11 bases, J lost 2 bases, and 16 bases lay in between. CDR1 and CDR2 (germline): ENHRY, SYGVKD. For the CDR3, the DNA is TGTGCCTCTAAGACGGAGTACACCTACGAGCAGTACTTC. Its protein is CASKTEYTYEQYF.

This clonotype occurred a few times. V gene TRBV11-2 combines with J gene TRBJ2-3; the match to TRBD1 covers 7 bases. Losses at the gene ends were 0 bases for V and 0 bases for J; bases not matched to a gene: 15. The CDR3 length is 20 residues. Germline CDR1 reads SGHAT; CDR2 reads FQNNGV. DNA of the CDR3: TGTGCCAGCAGCTTAGACCTACCCTTCATGGACAGGACTAGCACAGATACGCAGTATTTT. Amino acid sequence: CASSLDLPFMDRTSTDTQYF.